This T cell receptor beta chain derives from a study of T-cell reconstitution after alpha-beta-depleted transplantation in children. General study points: Several hundred rapidly expanded clones from non-depleted graft cells reportedly supplied alpha-beta T cells about two months post-transplant. T-cell counts and diversity were attributed mostly to newly produced T cells one year after transplant.

Unique molecular identifiers were incorporated when the TCRbeta library was constructed. TCRdb recomputed calls from the PCR reads with MiXCR, one row per CDR3 protein. There are under 750,000 distinct CDR3 sequences in the sample; about 21% occur only once, and 13% to 15% lies in the top ten. As regards this clonotype: The antigen is not known.

CDR3 length equals 16 residues. V was trimmed by 6 bases and J by 1 base, leaving 19 bases between them. Germline CDR1 reads SQVTM; CDR2 reads ANQGSEA. This clonotype originated in a boy younger than two who had a stem cell transplant for acute myeloid leukemia, so the T cells may come from the graft donor. The specimen comprised PBMCs, mostly from graft donor cells, sampled 360 days after TCRalphabeta/CD19-depleted stem cell transplant. V is TRBV29-1 and J is TRBJ1-5; weak D call: TRBD1 (6 bases). Written as DNA, the CDR3 is TGCAGCGTCCCACAAGAGGCAGGGGCAAGCAATCAGCCCCAGCATTTT. Protein: CSVPQEAGASNQPQHF.